This T cell receptor (beta chain) came from a study of shared T cell receptors in the human thymus. Germline values: CDR1 SGDLS, CDR2 YYNGEE. This CDR3 has 16 residues. Trimming left V 4 bases short and J 3 bases short, with 17 bases between. TCRdb keeps only in-frame clones here, not all; method: immunoSEQ multiplex PCR. The table includes hundreds of thousands of clones, approximately 87% detected once. This same sample was also part of a study on human thymus T cells.

The V call is TRBV9, the J call TRBJ2-1; D unresolved. The source is a boy in the first two years of life with a congenital heart defect. Material for sequencing was thymocytes. The CDR3 protein is CASSSLLVERYNEQFF. The CDR3 bases are TGTGCCAGCAGCTCGCTTCTGGTCGAGCGCTACAATGAGCAGTTCTTC.